Below, 13 T cell receptor beta chains from the same sample are listed, as sequenced in a study of CD8+CD57+ T cells in acquired aplastic anemia. Patients chosen for sequencing had shown CD8+CD57+ cell expansion by flow cytometry. TCR beta VDJ and CDR3 profiles were obtained from a genomic DNA template. TCRdb re-derived calls from the reads in MiXCR, one entry per CDR3 protein. The repertoire holds 200,000 to 250,000 distinct CDR3 sequences, with roughly 53% as singletons. Sequences were obtained from sorted CD4+, CD8+, or CD8+CD57+ T cells (not recorded which) from PBMCs. These receptor sequences come from a human donor with aplastic anemia.

This clonotype was observed at least ten times. The gene calls are TRBV11-2 and TRBJ1-1, with D unclear. The V gene lost 1 base and the J gene lost 0 bases, with 15 bases spanning the gap. Germline-derived CDR1 and CDR2 are SGHAT and FQNNGV. There are 17 residues in the CDR3. CDR3 sequence reads: CASSLVQPSAMNTEAFF. The DNA of the CDR3 is TGTGCCAGCAGCTTAGTACAGCCTAGCGCCATGAACACTGAAGCTTTCTTT.

This chain connects TRBV28 to TRBJ2-7; 10 nucleotides agree with TRBD2. V lost 10 bases, J lost 2 bases, and 8 bases stayed unmatched. Germline CDR1 and CDR2: MDHEN and SYDVKM. This CDR3 is built from 14 residues. CDR3 DNA: TGTGCCATTCAGAGCGGGGGGGCAGCCTACGAGCAGTACTTC. The encoded protein is CAIQSGGAAYEQYF.

As concerns this clonotype: Just one base apart from a much larger clone, this may be a read error. The chain couples TRBV24-1 to TRBJ2-7, with a possible D match to TRBD1 (6 bases). There are 16 residues in the CDR3. Trimming stripped 6 bases from V and 2 bases from J, with 19 bases between. Germline V lookup: CDR1 KGHDR, CDR2 SFDVKD. The CDR3 DNA reads TGTGCCACCAGTTCCCAGGGACACTCGATACCCTACGAGCAGTACTTC. This codes for CATSSQGHSIPYEQYF.

The V call is TRBV20-1, the J call TRBJ2-5, with 8 bases that match TRBD2. The CDR3 is made up of 15 amino acids. V trimming: 0 bases; J trimming: 7 bases; junction bases outside the gene matches: 10. Germline V gives CDR1 DFQATT, CDR2 SNEGSKA (reference sequence). CDR3: CSARDYPGGSGTQYF. In DNA form, the CDR3 reads TGCAGTGCTAGAGATTATCCGGGGGGGAGTGGGACCCAGTACTTC.

The V call is TRBV6-6, the J call TRBJ1-1, with 7 bases matching TRBD1. The CDR3 contains 14 residues. V trimming: 9 bases; J trimming: 5 bases; junction bases outside the gene matches: 12. CDR1 is MNHNY, CDR2 SVGAGI, per germline (reference sequence). CDR3 in amino acids: CASSSGTGETEAFF. CDR3 DNA: TGTGCCAGTAGTAGCGGAACAGGGGAGACTGAAGCTTTCTTT.

This clonotype occurred many times. CDR3 in amino acids: CASSLPGANVLTF. The CDR3 coding sequence is TGTGCCAGCAGCTTACCTGGGGCCAACGTCCTGACTTTC. The chain combines TRBV7-3 with TRBJ2-6; D uncertain. Germline V gene data show CDR1 as SGHTA and CDR2 as FQGTGA. Trimming pared 2 bases from V and 2 bases from J, leaving 1 base between. The CDR3 is made up of 13 amino acids.

This clonotype was counted many times. The chain employs TRBV5-4 and TRBJ2-2; D assignment may be TRBD1 or TRBD2 (5 bases each). Germline lookup yields CDR1 SGHNT and CDR2 YYREEE (reference sequence). The CDR3 spans 15 residues. The V and J ends lost 4 bases and 0 bases respectively, with 10 bases between them. CDR3 nucleotide sequence: TGTGCCAGCAGCCGGGGCACAACGAACACCGGGGAGCTGTTTTTT. It translates to CASSRGTTNTGELFF.

This clonotype has only one observation. The chain employs TRBV24-1 and TRBJ2-2, with a weak D call TRBD2 (6 bases). The V end lost 5 bases, the J end lost 6 bases, and 9 bases lay between the germline ends. The CDR3 loop spans 13 amino acids. Germline assignment: CDR1 KGHDR and CDR2 SFDVKD. CDR3 sequence reads: CATSVGGAGELFF. CDR3 nucleotide sequence: TGTGCCACCAGTGTAGGAGGGGCCGGGGAGCTGTTTTTT.

This clonotype was observed at least ten times. The chain joins TRBV6-5 to TRBJ1-2; D remains ambiguous. Germline-derived CDR1 and CDR2 are MNHEY and SVGAGI. This CDR3 has 13 residues. Trimming shortened V by 2 bases and J by 4 bases, and 8 bases separated the two germline ends. This chain's CDR3 is CASSYPGSYGYTF. CDR3 nucleotide sequence: TGTGCCAGCAGTTACCCGGGAAGCTATGGCTACACCTTC.

Notes on this clonotype: At one boundary the junction diverges from the germline segment, which might be a read error. V usage is TRBV20-1 and J usage is TRBJ2-1; no reliable D call. The germline V gene has CDR1 DFQATT and CDR2 SNEGSKA (reference sequence). The CDR3 extends over 15 amino acids. CDR3 loop: CSARYPSKSWNEQSF. The CDR3, as DNA: TGCAGTGCTAGATATCCGTCCAAAAGCTGGAATGAGCAGTCCTTC.

This chain links TRBV7-9 with TRBJ2-5; TRBD2 matches 10 bases. Per germline, CDR1 SEHNR and CDR2 FQNEAQ (reference sequence). The CDR3 spans 13 residues. V shed 5 bases and J 5 bases; nucleotides not matched to a gene: 2. The CDR3 protein is CASSQLAGETQYF. In nucleotides, the CDR3 is TGTGCCAGCAGCCAACTAGCGGGGGAGACCCAGTACTTC.

The rearrangement joins TRBV29-1 to TRBJ2-7, with 8 bases lining up with TRBD1. The length of the CDR3 is 16 residues. Germline V gives CDR1 SQVTM, CDR2 ANQGSEA. Trimming removed 4 bases from V and 3 bases from J; junction bases left unmatched: 14. DNA of the CDR3: TGCAGCGTTGGAGACCCACCAGGGGGCCCTCGCTACGAGCAGTACTTC. This encodes CSVGDPPGGPRYEQYF.

In this sample, this clonotype turned up a few times. The chain is built from TRBV13 and TRBJ2-2, with D perhaps assigned TRBD1 or TRBD2 (6 bases each). CDR3 length: 16 residues. Germline CDR1 and CDR2: PRHDT and FYEKMQ (reference sequence). Trimming took 1 base from V and 6 from J, leaving 15 bases between them. CDR3 amino acids: CASSLEGGPNPGELFF. CDR3 in DNA: TGTGCCAGCAGCTTAGAAGGGGGGCCAAATCCCGGGGAGCTGTTTTTT.